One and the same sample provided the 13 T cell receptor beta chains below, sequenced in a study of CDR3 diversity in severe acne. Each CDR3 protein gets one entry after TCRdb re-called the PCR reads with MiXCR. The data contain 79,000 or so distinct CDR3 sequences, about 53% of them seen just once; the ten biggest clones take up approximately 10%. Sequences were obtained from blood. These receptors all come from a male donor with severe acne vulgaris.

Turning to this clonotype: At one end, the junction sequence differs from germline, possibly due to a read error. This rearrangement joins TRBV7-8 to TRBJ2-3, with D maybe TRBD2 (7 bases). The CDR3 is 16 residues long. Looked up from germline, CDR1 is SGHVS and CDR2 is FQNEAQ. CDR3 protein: CASSSRGGPDTHTQYF. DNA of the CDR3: TGTGCCAGCAGCTCAAGGGGGGGGCCAGACACACATACGCAGTATTTT.

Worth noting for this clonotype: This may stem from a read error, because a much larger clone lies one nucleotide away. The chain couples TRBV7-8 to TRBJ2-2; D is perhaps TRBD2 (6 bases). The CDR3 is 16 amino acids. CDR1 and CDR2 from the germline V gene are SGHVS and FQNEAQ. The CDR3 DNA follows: TGTGCCAGCAGCTCCGAATGGAGGGGAAGCACCGGGGAGCTGCTTTTT. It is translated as CASSSEWRGSTGELLF.

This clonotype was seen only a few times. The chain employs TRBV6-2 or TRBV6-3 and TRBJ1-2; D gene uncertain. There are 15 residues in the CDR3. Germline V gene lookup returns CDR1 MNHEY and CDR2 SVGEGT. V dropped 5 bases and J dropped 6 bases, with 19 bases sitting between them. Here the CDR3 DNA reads TGTGCCAGCAGTCTTACGTTAACAGTGAACAATGGCTACACCTTC. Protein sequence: CASSLTLTVNNGYTF.

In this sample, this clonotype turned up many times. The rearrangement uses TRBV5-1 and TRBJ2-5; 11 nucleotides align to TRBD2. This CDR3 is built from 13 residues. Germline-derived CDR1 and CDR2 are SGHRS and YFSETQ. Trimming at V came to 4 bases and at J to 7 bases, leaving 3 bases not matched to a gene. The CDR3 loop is CASSPGLAGTQYF. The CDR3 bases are TGCGCCAGCAGCCCCGGACTAGCGGGGACCCAGTACTTC.

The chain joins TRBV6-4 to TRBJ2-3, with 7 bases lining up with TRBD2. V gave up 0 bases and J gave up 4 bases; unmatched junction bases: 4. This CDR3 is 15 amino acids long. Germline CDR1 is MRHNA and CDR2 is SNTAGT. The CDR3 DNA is TGTGCCAGCAGTGACTCGGGGGGAGGGCCAGATACGCAGTATTTT. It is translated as CASSDSGGGPDTQYF.

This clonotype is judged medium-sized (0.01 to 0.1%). In DNA, the CDR3 is TGTGCCAGCCGGGACAGGGGGCAGTACGAGCAGTACTTC. The encoded protein is CASRDRGQYEQYF. V gene TRBV2 combines with J gene TRBJ2-7; TRBD1 matches at 12 bases. The V and J ends lost 8 bases and 4 bases, in that order; junction bases with no gene match: 3. The CDR3 consists of 13 residues. The germline CDR1 and CDR2 sequences are SNHLY and FYNNEI. Complete variable domain (other parts from reference TRBV2 and TRBJ2-7): EPEVTQTPSHQVTQMGQEVILRCVPISNHLYFYWYRQILGQKVEFLVSFYNNEISEKSEIFDDQFSVERPDGSNFTLKIRSTKLEDSAMYFCASRDRGQYEQYFGPGTRLTVT.

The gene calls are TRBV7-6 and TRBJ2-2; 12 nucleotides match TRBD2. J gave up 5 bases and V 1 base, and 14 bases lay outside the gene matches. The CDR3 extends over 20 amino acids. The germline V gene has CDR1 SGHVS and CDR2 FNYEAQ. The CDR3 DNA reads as TGTGCCAGCAGCTTAGACCCTCCGCGGACTAGCGGGATGGATACCGGGGAGCTGTTTTTT. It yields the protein CASSLDPPRTSGMDTGELFF.

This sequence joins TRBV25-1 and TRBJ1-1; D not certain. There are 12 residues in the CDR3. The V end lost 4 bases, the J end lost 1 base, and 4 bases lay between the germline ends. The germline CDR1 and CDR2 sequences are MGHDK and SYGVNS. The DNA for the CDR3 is TGTGCCAGCAGTGGGGGGAACACTGAAGCTTTCTTT. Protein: CASSGGNTEAFF.

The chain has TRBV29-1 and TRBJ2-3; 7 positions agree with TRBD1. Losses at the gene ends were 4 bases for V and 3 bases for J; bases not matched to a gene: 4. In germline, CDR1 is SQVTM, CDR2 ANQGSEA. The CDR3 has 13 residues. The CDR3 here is CSVAGTDTDTQYF. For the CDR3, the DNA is TGCAGCGTTGCCGGGACAGATACAGATACGCAGTATTTT.

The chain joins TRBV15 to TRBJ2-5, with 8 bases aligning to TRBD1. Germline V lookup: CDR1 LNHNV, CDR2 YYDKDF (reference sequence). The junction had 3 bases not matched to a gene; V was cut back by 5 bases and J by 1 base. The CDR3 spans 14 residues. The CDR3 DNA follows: TGTGCCACCAGCCGGACAGGGCCCCAAGAGACCCAGTACTTC. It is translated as CATSRTGPQETQYF.

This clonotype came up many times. The CDR3 protein is CASSVGWQDNEQFF. DNA for the CDR3: TGTGCCAGCAGCGTAGGATGGCAAGACAATGAGCAGTTCTTC. The genes are TRBV9 and TRBJ2-1; D not certain. The V end lost 0 bases, the J end lost 5 bases, and 9 bases lay between the germline ends. The V gene's germline CDR1 is SGDLS and CDR2 YYNGEE. CDR3 length equals 14 residues.

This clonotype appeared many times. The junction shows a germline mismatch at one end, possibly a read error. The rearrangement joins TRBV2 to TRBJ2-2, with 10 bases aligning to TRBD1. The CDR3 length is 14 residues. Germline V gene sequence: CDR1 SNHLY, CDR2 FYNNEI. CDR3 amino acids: CASRDRGPTEELFF. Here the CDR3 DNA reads TGTGCCAGCAGAGACAGGGGGCCCACCGAGGAGCTGTTTTTT.

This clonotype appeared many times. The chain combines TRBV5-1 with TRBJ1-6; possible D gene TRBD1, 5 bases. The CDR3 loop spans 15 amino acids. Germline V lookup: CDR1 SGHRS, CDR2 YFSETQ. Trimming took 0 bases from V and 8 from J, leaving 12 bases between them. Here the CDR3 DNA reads TGCGCCAGCAGCTTGGAAGGCAGGGAAGATTCACCCCTCCACTTT. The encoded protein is CASSLEGREDSPLHF. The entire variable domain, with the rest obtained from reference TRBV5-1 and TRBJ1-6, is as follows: KAGVTQTPRYLIKTRGQQVTLSCSPISGHRSVSWYQQTPGQGLQFLFEYFSETQRNKGNFPGRFSGRQFSNSRSEMNVSTLELGDSALYLCASSLEGREDSPLHFGNGTRLTVT.